Sequencing of this TCR beta chain was carried out in a study of beta chain features in type 1 diabetes. Study context: The patients were much like the healthy donors in age, gender and cell yields.

With 6 bases clipped from V and 1 base from J, the junction kept 5 bases outside the gene matches. The germline V gene encodes CDR1 KGHSH and CDR2 LQKENI. The CDR3 sequence is 17 residues long. In its sample, this clone was seen a few times. Expressed TCRB transcripts were sequenced because the entire RNA isolate underwent reverse transcription. Clones were read by immunoSEQ multiplex PCR, and TCRdb kept only the in-frame ones, dropping some. Of around 310,000 clones listed, 9.5% to 12% are singletons. The source of this sequence is a woman in her 30s in good health. The sample comprised naive CD4+ T cells from blood. The chain recombines TRBV18 with TRBJ2-1; TRBD2 matches at 14 bases. This chain's CDR3 is CASSRTSGRSSYNEQFF. The CDR3 DNA reads as TGTGCCAGCTCTCGGACTAGCGGGAGGAGTTCCTACAATGAGCAGTTCTTC.